This TCR beta chain was found in a study of T cells expressing NK-cell markers. Study in general: The study sequenced eight donors, seven HCMV-seropositive and one seronegative.

As regards this clonotype: Its antigen remains unidentified.

Study-wide points: It was still unclear whether expanded NKG2C+ T cell clones were HCMV specific. Researchers report these clonotypes also headed the CD3+CD56-NKG2C+ fraction in a handful of donors. The contribution of dominant NKG2C+ clonotypes to CD8+ T cells in roughly 6 donors was roughly 1.0-7.5%.

Per the germline V gene, CDR1 is SGHDT and CDR2 is YYEEEE. The CDR3 loop spans 17 amino acids. TCRdb reprocessed the 5' RACE reads, keeping one entry per CDR3 protein, no DNA. Recorded for this sample: about 160,000 distinct CDR3 sequences. V usage is TRBV5-6 and J usage is TRBJ2-6; the D gene TCRdb calls, TRBD1, cannot be checked with no DNA. The sample consisted of blood T cells: a sorted CD56 or NKG2C T cell subset, CD4+ or CD8+ T cells, or bulk PBMC T cells (not recorded which). The receptor was derived from a man aged 18 to 69 in good health. The CDR3 is CASSLGDADSGANVLTF.